The 29 T cell receptor beta chains given below trace back to one sample, sequenced in a study of early T cells in non-severe SARS-CoV-2 infection. TCRdb re-derived calls from the 5' RACE reads in MiXCR, one entry per CDR3 protein. The sample holds tens of thousands of distinct CDR3 sequences; about 11% are singletons and the top ten take approximately 12%. This sample comprised whole blood, obtained at baseline. The source of these receptors is an adult who was a healthcare worker with PCR-confirmed SARS-CoV-2 infection or an uninfected control (not recorded which).

This clonotype occurred a few times. V and J are TRBV18 and TRBJ2-6; D possibly corresponds to TRBD1 (6 bases). This CDR3 comprises 16 residues. Germline values: CDR1 KGHSH, CDR2 LQKENI. V gave up 4 bases and J gave up 4 bases, with 14 bases separating them. The CDR3: CASSQLQGAGANVLTF. The CDR3 nucleotides are TGTGCCAGCTCACAACTACAGGGTGCCGGGGCCAACGTCCTGACTTTC.

This clonotype showed up many times. The chain employs TRBV7-9 and TRBJ1-1, with 7 bases that match TRBD1. From germline, CDR1 is SEHNR and CDR2 FQNEAQ (reference sequence). V was clipped by 3 bases and J by 6 bases; unmatched bases: 13. There are 16 residues in the CDR3. The CDR3 coding sequence is TGTGCCAGCAGCTTCCTTGAGACAGGGATCTCGGCTGAAGCTTTCTTT. Amino acid sequence: CASSFLETGISAEAFF.

This clonotype was found many times. The V and J genes are TRBV3-1 and TRBJ1-1, with D unclear. This CDR3 region has 13 residues. Trimming pared 1 base from V and 4 bases from J, leaving 7 bases between. The V gene's germline CDR1 is LGHDT and CDR2 YNNKEL (reference sequence). CDR3 amino acids: CASSQGGFTEAFF. The CDR3 coding sequence is TGTGCCAGCAGCCAAGGAGGGTTCACTGAAGCTTTCTTT. Supplemented by reference TRBV3-1 and TRBJ1-1, the full variable domain reads DTAVSQTPKYLVTQMGNDKSIKCEQNLGHDTMYWYKQDSKKFLKIMFSYNNKELIINETVPNRFSPKSPDKAHLNLHINSLELGDSAVYFCASSQGGFTEAFFGQGTRLTVV.

This clonotype appeared a few times. The genes are TRBV29-1 and TRBJ1-2; 7 bases agree with TRBD1. The CDR3 is 14 amino acids. Germline V gene sequence: CDR1 SQVTM, CDR2 ANQGSEA. V was pared by 2 bases and J by 4 bases, with 7 bases of the junction left unmatched. The CDR3: CSVERDGTVYGYTF. CDR3 in DNA: TGCAGCGTTGAAAGGGACGGGACAGTCTATGGCTACACCTTC.

This clonotype occurred many times. The chain is built from TRBV6-1 and TRBJ1-5; 7 bases are a match to TRBD1. Germline V gene data show CDR1 as MNHNS and CDR2 as SASEGT. This CDR3 spans 14 amino acids. V was clipped by 6 bases and J by 10 bases; unmatched bases: 12. As DNA, the CDR3 is TGTGCCAGCAGAGCCGGGACAGCAATCAGCCCCCAGCATTTT. It encodes CASRAGTAISPQHF.

In its sample, this clonotype was seen a few times. The CDR3 DNA sequence: TGTGCCAGCAGGAGACAGGGCCGCACAGATACGCAGTATTTT. Its protein is CASRRQGRTDTQYF. The rearrangement uses TRBV27 and TRBJ2-3; TRBD1 matches 7 bases. After removal of 6 bases from V and 1 base from J, the junction contained 4 bases not matched to a gene. The CDR3 spans 14 residues. In germline, CDR1 is MNHEY, CDR2 SMNVEV (reference sequence).

This clonotype was counted a few times. This chain links TRBV29-1 with TRBJ2-7, with D possibly being TRBD2 (6 bases). CDR1 is SQVTM and CDR2 is ANQGSEA in the germline V gene. Trimming left V 3 bases short and J 7 bases short, with 16 bases between. This CDR3 contains 13 residues. The CDR3 protein is CSVEGGHLGEQYF. The CDR3 nucleotides are TGCAGCGTTGAGGGGGGTCATTTGGGAGAGCAGTACTTC.

In this sample, this clonotype turned up many times. The genes are TRBV4-1 and TRBJ1-3, with TRBD1 matching 12 bases. CDR1 is MGHRA, CDR2 YSYEKL, per germline. V was pared by 8 bases and J by 5 bases, with 4 bases of the junction left unmatched. The CDR3 totals 14 residues. The chain's CDR3 is CASGTGGGRNTIYF. CDR3 in DNA: TGCGCCAGCGGGACAGGGGGCGGAAGAAACACCATATATTTT.

This clonotype was seen only a few times. The genes are TRBV20-1 and TRBJ1-4, with no clear D. Germline V gene data show CDR1 as DFQATT and CDR2 as SNEGSKA (reference sequence). This CDR3 has 15 residues. The V gene lost 3 bases and the J gene lost 0 bases, with 11 bases spanning the gap. CDR3 in amino acids: CSASTGGSTNEKLFF. CDR3 DNA: TGCAGTGCTAGTACGGGAGGTTCAACTAATGAAAAACTGTTTTTT.

This clonotype was seen at least ten times. J is TRBJ2-3 and V is TRBV20-1; D may match TRBD1 or TRBD2 (6 bases each). The CDR3 runs to 14 residues. CDR1 is DFQATT and CDR2 is SNEGSKA in the germline V gene (reference sequence). V was clipped by 6 bases and J by 4 bases, with 17 bases between them. In DNA, the CDR3 is TGCAGTGCCCATACACGGAGGGGGGCAGATACGCAGTATTTT. Its protein product is CSAHTRRGADTQYF.

The rearrangement links TRBV7-8 to TRBJ1-1; D is unresolved. The CDR3 consists of 15 residues. Trimming removed 0 bases from V and 1 base from J, with 9 bases in between. Germline loops: CDR1 SGHVS, CDR2 FQNEAQ. CDR3 nucleotides: TGTGCCAGCAGCTTAGCGTTAGGCAAGAACACTGAAGCTTTCTTT. This translates into CASSLALGKNTEAFF.

In its sample, this clonotype was seen a few times. CDR3 amino acids: CASRSVWNEKLFF. CDR3 DNA sequence: TGTGCCAGCAGGTCTGTGTGGAATGAAAAACTGTTTTTT. V and J are TRBV28 and TRBJ1-4; D gene unclear. V was clipped by 6 bases and J by 5 bases, with 10 bases between them. The CDR3 runs to 13 residues. Germline V gene lookup returns CDR1 MDHEN and CDR2 SYDVKM.

The V call is TRBV2, the J call TRBJ2-1; D may be TRBD1 or TRBD2 (5 bases each). The CDR3 has 14 residues. CDR1 and CDR2 from the germline V gene are SNHLY and FYNNEI. Trimming took off 6 bases at V and 5 bases at J, with 14 bases between the two ends. As DNA, the CDR3 is TGTGCCAGCAGCCTCAGGGAGTCGGACAATGAGCAGTTCTTC. This codes for CASSLRESDNEQFF.

This clonotype was counted a few times. The chain employs TRBV6-5 and TRBJ1-1, with 8 nucleotides matching TRBD1. Germline V lookup: CDR1 MNHEY, CDR2 SVGAGI. The CDR3 spans 16 residues. Unmatched junction bases numbered 9, after V lost 5 bases and J lost 1 base. CDR3 coding DNA: TGTGCCAGCAGTAATCCGCAGGGGGCGCAGAACACTGAAGCTTTCTTT. It encodes CASSNPQGAQNTEAFF.

Only a few counts were recorded for this clonotype. Its ends do not fully match the called genes, so a read error is possible. The rearrangement uses TRBV5-1 and TRBJ2-5; 8 bases map to TRBD2. The CDR3 runs 15 residues. Germline CDR1 reads SGHRS; CDR2 reads YFSETQ. CDR3 amino acids: CASSLDGGVQGTQYF. CDR3 coding DNA: TGCGCCAGCAGCTTGGACGGGGGGGTCCAAGGGACCCAGTACTTC.

This clonotype was picked up a small number of times. The chain carries TRBV28 and TRBJ2-2, with D possibly matching TRBD2 (5 bases). CDR1 MDHEN and CDR2 SYDVKM come from the germline V gene. CDR3 length: 11 amino acids. The ends were cut back, 11 bases at V and 8 bases at J, with 12 bases in the middle. The CDR3 here is CAGGWFGELFF. In DNA form, the CDR3 reads TGTGCCGGAGGTTGGTTTGGGGAGCTGTTTTTT.

This clonotype turned up a few times. The V and J genes are TRBV6-6 and TRBJ1-1; unclear D gene. This CDR3 has 15 amino acids. V gave up 4 bases and J gave up 0 bases, with 12 bases separating them. Germline CDR1 MNHNY, CDR2 SVGAGI (reference sequence). CDR3 protein: CASSSQRNLNTEAFF. The DNA of the CDR3 is TGTGCCAGCAGTTCCCAACGGAACTTGAACACTGAAGCTTTCTTT.

This chain connects TRBV2 to TRBJ1-3; unclear D gene. The germline V gene has CDR1 SNHLY and CDR2 FYNNEI. Trimming removed 7 bases at V and 0 bases at J, with 13 bases between. This CDR3 has 15 amino acids. This CDR3 is CASTLKGYSGNTIYF. In DNA form, the CDR3 reads TGTGCCAGCACTCTGAAAGGGTACTCTGGAAACACCATATATTTT.

This clonotype was found a few times. V usage is TRBV10-3 and J usage is TRBJ2-3; D is ambiguous. V lost 5 bases and J lost 0, with 15 bases in between. The germline V gene has CDR1 ENHRY and CDR2 SYGVKD. The CDR3 is 16 amino acids. CDR3: CAISPIVAGSTDTQYF. CDR3 sequence (DNA): TGTGCCATCAGTCCTATTGTAGCCGGGAGCACAGATACGCAGTATTTT.

This clonotype has a handful of counts. This rearrangement joins TRBV6-5 to TRBJ1-4; D not resolved. The CDR3 consists of 14 residues. The germline CDR1 and CDR2 sequences are MNHEY and SVGAGI. The ends were cut back, 2 bases at V and 7 bases at J, with 11 bases in the middle. The CDR3 sequence is CASSYGRRGEKLFF. CDR3 bases: TGTGCCAGCAGTTACGGGCGCCGGGGTGAAAAACTGTTTTTT.

This chain uses TRBV7-2 with TRBJ1-1; D ambiguous. Germline V gene sequence: CDR1 SGHTA, CDR2 FQGNSA. There are 15 residues in the CDR3. The V and J ends lost 4 bases and 1 base respectively, with 13 bases between them. CDR3 region: CASSSNNERNTEAFF. The CDR3, as DNA: TGTGCCAGCAGCTCGAATAATGAGAGGAACACTGAAGCTTTCTTT.

This chain connects TRBV5-1 to TRBJ2-5; D possibly corresponds to TRBD1 (6 bases). Per the germline V gene, CDR1 is SGHRS and CDR2 is YFSETQ. V gave up 0 bases and J gave up 1 base, with 10 bases separating them. This CDR3 comprises 15 residues. As DNA, the CDR3 is TGCGCCAGCAGCTTGGAGGACAGTCGCCAAGAGACCCAGTACTTC. Encoded protein: CASSLEDSRQETQYF.

This clonotype has just a few counts. V and J are TRBV15 and TRBJ2-3; D is perhaps TRBD1 or TRBD2 (5 bases each). The CDR3 is 15 residues long. Trimming took off 1 base at V and 3 bases at J, with 11 bases between the two ends. The germline V gene has CDR1 LNHNV and CDR2 YYDKDF (reference sequence). In DNA, the CDR3 is TGTGCCACCAGCAGAGTTGGGACCCAAACAGATACGCAGTATTTT. Amino acid sequence: CATSRVGTQTDTQYF.

The CDR3 nucleotides read TGTGCCAGTAGGAGGTTCAATCAGCCCCAGCATTTT. Residues: CASRRFNQPQHF. This sequence joins TRBV19 and TRBJ1-5; D is unclear. The CDR3 spans 12 residues. CDR1 and CDR2 from the germline V gene are LNHDA and SQIVND (reference sequence). V was trimmed by 6 bases and J by 3 bases, leaving 6 bases between them.

V usage is TRBV28 and J usage is TRBJ1-1; D is undetermined. Germline CDR1 reads MDHEN; CDR2 reads SYDVKM. This CDR3 has 12 residues. Trimming pared 6 bases from V and 7 bases from J, leaving 12 bases between. The CDR3 loop reads CASSLEVSEAFF. CDR3 nucleotides: TGTGCCAGCAGCCTGGAAGTCAGTGAAGCTTTCTTT.

This chain joins TRBV6-4 and TRBJ2-3; D perhaps matches TRBD1 (6 bases). The CDR3 is 15 amino acids. Germline CDR1 is MRHNA and CDR2 is SNTAGT. Trimming removed 6 bases from V and 5 bases from J, with 18 bases in between. This CDR3 reads CASSRTAGEEDTQYF. Written as DNA, the CDR3 is TGTGCCAGCAGCCGTACCGCAGGGGAAGAAGATACGCAGTATTTT.

This rearrangement joins TRBV5-1 to TRBJ1-6, with a tentative D call TRBD1 (5 bases). Trimming cost V 6 bases and J 10 bases, with 23 bases left between them. This CDR3 has 16 residues. Germline V gives CDR1 SGHRS, CDR2 YFSETQ. The CDR3 loop is CASKDGTVSGISPLHF. In DNA form, the CDR3 reads TGCGCCAGCAAGGACGGGACGGTGAGTGGCATATCACCCCTCCACTTT.

CDR3 region: CASSPTGGPRETQYF. The CDR3 DNA reads as TGTGCCAGCTCACCGACAGGGGGTCCTCGAGAGACCCAGTACTTC. The chain joins TRBV18 to TRBJ2-5, with 9 nucleotides matching TRBD1. After removal of 3 bases from V and 4 bases from J, the junction contained 6 bases not matched to a gene. The CDR3 consists of 15 residues. The germline V gene encodes CDR1 KGHSH and CDR2 LQKENI.

The CDR3: CSVTLKVNEQFF. In DNA, the CDR3 is TGCAGCGTTACCTTGAAGGTAAATGAGCAGTTCTTC. The chain carries TRBV29-1 and TRBJ2-1; the D is unclear. Trimming took 5 bases from V and 7 from J, leaving 12 bases between them. Germline CDR1 and CDR2: SQVTM and ANQGSEA. The CDR3 is 12 residues long.